Sequencing of this TCR beta chain was carried out in a study of blood T cell repertoires in COVID-19. Whole-study context: The cDNA or gDNA used as material had been derived from T cells, B-cell-depleted T cells, or PBMCs.

Living in roughly 23 US areas, the participants were between 18 and 89 years of age. As processed by the authors: The authors estimated nucleated cell counts from reference gene primer amplification. Assay: immunoSEQ multiplex PCR; the TCRdb copy retains only in-frame clones and omits some. V and J calls and clone size come straight from that table; D and trimming were deduced from the DNA. The table records over 350,000 clones, around nine tenths of them present only once. Input material: PBMCs or T cells enriched from blood (not recorded which). This receptor was obtained from a woman between 50 and 59 years old who had recovered from COVID-19.

CDR3 nucleotides: TGTGCCAGCTCATCGACAGGGGGCGTCGGCACTGAAGCTTTCTTT. This codes for CASSSTGGVGTEAFF. V is TRBV18 and J is TRBJ1-1; 10 bases align to TRBD1. Germline V CDR1 and CDR2: KGHSH, LQKENI. Trimming cost V 5 bases and J 4 bases; bases outside gene matches: 7. This CDR3 is 15 amino acids long.